Listed here are 10 T cell receptor beta chains from one sample, sequenced in a study of cytomegalovirus exposure and HLA in healthy donors. A multiplex PCR was run with 60 Vbeta primers and 13 Jbeta primers. Libraries were prepared by immunoSEQ multiplex PCR; TCRdb keeps only in-frame clonotypes and omits some of them. The sample has some 41,000 clones. The sequenced material came from PBMCs. The receptor source for this set is a male donor in good health and CMV-seronegative.

In nucleotides, the CDR3 is TGTGCCAGCAGCTTAGTCACAGGGGGGAGGACTGAAGCTTTCTTT. It is translated as CASSLVTGGRTEAFF. This chain uses TRBV7-9 with TRBJ1-1; 8 nucleotides align to TRBD1. Germline CDR1 is SEHNR and CDR2 is FQNEAQ (reference sequence). V was pared by 1 base and J by 5 bases, with 6 bases of the junction left unmatched. The CDR3 loop spans 15 amino acids.

The chain uses TRBV5-1 and TRBJ2-7; D may be TRBD1 (6 bases). CDR1 and CDR2 from the germline V gene are SGHRS and YFSETQ. The germline V and J ends were trimmed by 4 bases and 12 bases, with 17 bases remaining between them. The CDR3 runs 12 residues. This CDR3 is CASSPNRVPSYF. CDR3 nucleotide sequence: TGCGCCAGCAGCCCGAACAGGGTCCCATCGTACTTC. Variable domain in full (rest from reference TRBV5-1 and TRBJ2-7): KAGVTQTPRYLIKTRGQQVTLSCSPISGHRSVSWYQQTPGQGLQFLFEYFSETQRNKGNFPGRFSGRQFSNSRSEMNVSTLELGDSALYLCASSPNRVPSYFGPGTRLTVT.

V gene TRBV2 combines with J gene TRBJ1-5; D unclear. The germline V gene encodes CDR1 SNHLY and CDR2 FYNNEI. V lost 7 bases, J lost 7 bases, and 14 bases lay in between. This CDR3 has 13 amino acids. Here the CDR3 reads CASILRDQQPQHF. CDR3 sequence (DNA): TGTGCCAGCATTTTGAGGGATCAACAGCCCCAGCATTTT.

CDR3 sequence (DNA): TGTGCCAGCCAAACAGGGGCGAGGTCACCCCTCCACTTT. Amino acid sequence: CASQTGARSPLHF. The chain is built from TRBV7-2 and TRBJ1-6; 7 bases are a match to TRBD1. Germline V gives CDR1 SGHTA, CDR2 FQGNSA. This CDR3 comprises 13 residues. V lost 8 bases and J lost 10; bases outside the gene matches: 8.

The chain links TRBV28 to TRBJ2-5; possibly TRBD2 for D (5 bases). Germline-derived CDR1 and CDR2 are MDHEN and SYDVKM. This CDR3 is 16 amino acids long. V was pared by 1 base and J by 2 bases, with 14 bases between. The CDR3 reads CASSLSGGAKQETQYF. In nucleotides, the CDR3 is TGTGCCAGCAGTTTATCCGGAGGAGCAAAGCAAGAGACCCAGTACTTC.

The chain carries TRBV7-2 and TRBJ1-6, with D possibly matching TRBD1 (6 bases). The CDR3 has 15 residues. Germline V gives CDR1 SGHTA, CDR2 FQGNSA. Trimming cost V 5 bases and J 9 bases, with 17 bases left between them. CDR3 DNA: TGTGCCAGCAGCCCCAGGGGACAAGGAGGTTCACCCCTCCACTTT. Translated: CASSPRGQGGSPLHF. Looking up the rest from reference TRBV7-2 and TRBJ1-6 gives the full variable domain: GAGVSQSPSNKVTEKGKDVELRCDPISGHTALYWYRQSLGQGLEFLIYFQGNSAPDKSGLPSDRFSAERTGGSVSTLTIQRTQQEDSAVYLCASSPRGQGGSPLHFGNGTRLTVT.

The V gene is TRBV5-4, the J gene TRBJ2-1; D not resolved. This CDR3 has 11 amino acids. Per germline, CDR1 SGHNT and CDR2 YYREEE (reference sequence). Trimming left V 0 bases short and J 10 bases short, with 5 bases between. The CDR3 loop is CASSLDREQFF. DNA for the CDR3: TGTGCCAGCAGCTTGGACCGGGAGCAGTTCTTC. The variable domain in full, completed from reference TRBV5-4 and TRBJ2-1, reads ETGVTQSPTHLIKTRGQQVTLRCSSQSGHNTVSWYQQALGQGPQFIFQYYREEENGRGNFPPRFSGLQFPNYSSELNVNALELDDSALYLCASSLDREQFFGPGTRLTVL.

The V call is TRBV6-5, the J call TRBJ2-1; tentatively, D is TRBD2 (6 bases). This CDR3 has 14 amino acids. Germline V gene sequence: CDR1 MNHEY, CDR2 SVGAGI. V was clipped by 6 bases and J by 7 bases, with 16 bases between them. CDR3: CASRMTRNPNEQFF. In DNA form, the CDR3 reads TGTGCCAGCAGGATGACTAGGAACCCGAATGAGCAGTTCTTC.

The chain has TRBV6-1 and TRBJ2-7; D might be TRBD2 (5 bases). The CDR3 covers 16 residues. CDR1 is MNHNS and CDR2 is SASEGT in the germline V gene. V was cut by 0 bases and J by 9 bases, with 21 bases left in between. CDR3 DNA: TGTGCCAGCAGTGAAGCTGCCTCCTTTGACGGACTCGGGCAGTACTTC. Translated: CASSEAASFDGLGQYF.

The gene calls are TRBV7-2 and TRBJ2-3; perhaps TRBD2 as D (5 bases). There are 14 residues in the CDR3. The germline CDR1 and CDR2 sequences are SGHTA and FQGNSA. V was shortened by 5 bases and J by 0 bases, with 9 bases between the two germline ends. The CDR3 sequence is CASSPTTSTDTQYF. The CDR3 nucleotides read TGTGCCAGCAGCCCGACTACTAGCACAGATACGCAGTATTTT.